Described below is a single TCR beta chain sequence and its context. Its cognate antigen is unknown. This sample was included in a study of T cell clonotyping in hematopoietic cell transplantation. Study results and limitations: Higher Inverse Simpson Index values in graft donor and pretransplant recipient predicted broader posttransplant TCR diversity.

Blood collection times were about day -28 and days 30, 100, 180 posttransplant. Sequencing was performed with immunoSEQ multiplex PCR; in TCRdb, only in-frame clones are kept and a portion is missing. The sample holds around 6,500 clones, approximately 87% seen once. V was pared by 6 bases and J by 4 bases, with 8 bases of the junction left unmatched. This CDR3 region has 15 residues. CDR1 and CDR2 from the germline V gene are SGHTA and FQGNSA. This sample comprised peripheral blood mononuclear cells, obtained 100 days after allogeneic stem cell transplant. J is TRBJ1-1 and V is TRBV7-2, with 10 bases that match TRBD1. The sequence was collected from a female patient in her forties who had an allogeneic stem cell transplant from a related donor, so the T cells may come from the graft donor. Some clones in this sample may be carry-over from other donors' samples. Here the CDR3 reads CASRPGTGVVTEAFF. CDR3 nucleotides: TGTGCCAGCAGGCCCGGGACAGGGGTCGTCACTGAAGCTTTCTTT.